These 21 T cell receptor beta chains were sequenced from one sample in a study of cytomegalovirus exposure and HLA in healthy donors. The PCR made use of 60 Vbeta and 13 Jbeta primers. Sequenced by immunoSEQ multiplex PCR; TCRdb stores in-frame clones only, minus some. The sample lists about 37,000 clones, around 81% occurring once. The sequencing sample was made of PBMCs. These receptors all stem from a middle-aged woman in good health and CMV-seronegative.

The V gene is TRBV6-4, the J gene TRBJ2-1, with D perhaps matching TRBD2 (6 bases). CDR3 size: 15 residues. Germline lookup yields CDR1 MRHNA and CDR2 SNTAGT. V lost 3 bases to trimming and J lost 5 bases, with 14 bases between them. The CDR3 DNA is TGTGCCAGCAGTGAGGAAGCGGGCCAGGACAATGAGCAGTTCTTC. This translates into CASSEEAGQDNEQFF.

The chain links TRBV5-6 to TRBJ1-2; perhaps TRBD1 as D (5 bases). CDR1 and CDR2 (germline): SGHDT, YYEEEE. Trimming shortened V by 1 base and J by 2 bases, and 9 bases separated the two germline ends. The CDR3 has 14 residues. The DNA for the CDR3 is TGTGCCAGCAGCTTGTTACAGGCAAACTATGGCTACACCTTC. It encodes CASSLLQANYGYTF.

The V and J genes are TRBV6-5 and TRBJ2-1; 9 bases map to TRBD1. There are 13 residues in the CDR3. Per germline, CDR1 MNHEY and CDR2 SVGAGI. J was trimmed by 9 bases and V by 5 bases; bases with no gene match: 5. CDR3 sequence: CASSRGQGTEQFF. The CDR3 nucleotides read TGTGCCAGCAGTAGAGGACAGGGGACTGAGCAGTTCTTC.

This clone was counted only a few times. This chain links TRBV5-4 with TRBJ1-3; the D gene is possibly TRBD1 (5 bases). CDR1 is SGHNT, CDR2 YYREEE, per germline (reference sequence). The CDR3 sequence is 14 residues long. Deletions cut 0 bases from V and 3 bases from J, with 7 bases between. This CDR3 reads CASSLAGGGNTIYF. The DNA for the CDR3 is TGTGCCAGCAGCTTGGCCGGGGGTGGAAACACCATATATTTT.

This rearrangement joins TRBV7-9 to TRBJ2-7; a possible D gene is TRBD2 (5 bases). V shed 5 bases and J shed 7 bases, with 15 bases lying between them. Germline V CDR1 and CDR2: SEHNR, FQNEAQ (reference sequence). The CDR3 sequence is 13 residues long. Here the CDR3 reads CASSPGGTGEQYF. CDR3 in DNA: TGTGCCAGCAGCCCCGGCGGAACGGGGGAGCAGTACTTC.

The chain employs TRBV18 and TRBJ1-4; the D gene is possibly TRBD1 (6 bases). V was pared by 3 bases and J by 5 bases, with 10 bases between. Germline values: CDR1 KGHSH, CDR2 LQKENI. CDR3 length equals 14 residues. CDR3 DNA sequence: TGTGCCAGCTCACCGATTACAGGGAATGAAAAACTGTTTTTT. Translating it yields CASSPITGNEKLFF.

The CDR3 loop is CASSEMGFGLAKNIQYF. CDR3 DNA sequence: TGTGCCAGCAGTGAAATGGGCTTTGGGTTGGCCAAAAACATTCAGTACTTC. The chain combines TRBV6-1 with TRBJ2-4; D gene unclear. The CDR3 length is 17 residues. CDR1 and CDR2 (germline): MNHNS, SASEGT. V was pared by 2 bases and J by 1 base, with 15 bases between.

V usage is TRBV9 and J usage is TRBJ1-1, with D maybe TRBD1 (5 bases). Trimming left V 0 bases short and J 2 bases short, with 8 bases between. The V gene's germline CDR1 is SGDLS and CDR2 YYNGEE. The CDR3 is 14 amino acids. The CDR3 protein is CASSVVDSNTEAFF. CDR3 nucleotide sequence: TGTGCCAGCAGCGTAGTCGACAGCAACACTGAAGCTTTCTTT.

This sequence joins TRBV28 and TRBJ1-2; D perhaps matches TRBD1 (5 bases). V lost 4 bases to trimming and J lost 4 bases, with 10 bases between them. The germline V gene encodes CDR1 MDHEN and CDR2 SYDVKM. There are 13 residues in the CDR3. CDR3: CASSSQELYGYTF. The CDR3 nucleotides are TGTGCCAGCAGTTCACAGGAGCTCTATGGCTACACCTTC.

J is TRBJ2-1 and V is TRBV7-9, with D perhaps TRBD2 (6 bases). Germline CDR1 and CDR2: SEHNR and FQNEAQ (reference sequence). CDR3 length: 17 residues. Trimming shortened V by 5 bases and J by 0 bases, and 17 bases separated the two germline ends. The CDR3: CASSHRAEGISYNEQFF. The CDR3 nucleotides are TGTGCCAGCAGCCACCGGGCGGAGGGAATCTCCTACAATGAGCAGTTCTTC.

The CDR3 DNA reads TGTGCCAGCAGGTCATGGACAGGGGTCCCTCCGGGGGAGACCCAGTACTTC. This codes for CASRSWTGVPPGETQYF. The chain is built from TRBV2 and TRBJ2-5; 9 bases are a match to TRBD1. CDR1 and CDR2 (germline): SNHLY, FYNNEI. J lost 5 bases, V lost 6 bases, and 16 bases had no gene match. CDR3 length equals 17 residues. Drawing the rest from reference TRBV2 and TRBJ2-5, the complete variable domain is EPEVTQTPSHQVTQMGQEVILRCVPISNHLYFYWYRQILGQKVEFLVSFYNNEISEKSEIFDDQFSVERPDGSNFTLKIRSTKLEDSAMYFCASRSWTGVPPGETQYFGPGTRLLVL.

V usage is TRBV4-2 and J usage is TRBJ1-6; no reliable D call. The CDR3 has 16 residues. The V gene's germline CDR1 is LGHNA and CDR2 YNFKEQ. V shed 0 bases and J shed 8 bases, with 14 bases lying between them. The CDR3 coding sequence is TGTGCCAGCAGCCAAGATGCAGGCCGGAAAGATTCACCCCTCCACTTT. Translation: CASSQDAGRKDSPLHF.

The chain links TRBV4-2 to TRBJ2-1; maybe TRBD1 (6 bases). V was shortened by 3 bases and J by 3 bases, with 18 bases between the two germline ends. CDR3 length: 17 amino acids. Germline-derived CDR1 and CDR2 are LGHNA and YNFKEQ. CDR3: CASSHLEWTADYNEQFF. In nucleotides, the CDR3 is TGTGCCAGCAGCCACCTAGAATGGACAGCGGACTACAATGAGCAGTTCTTC.

This chain links TRBV18 with TRBJ2-7, with D perhaps matching TRBD2 (6 bases). This CDR3 spans 15 amino acids. In germline, CDR1 is KGHSH, CDR2 LQKENI. Trimming removed 3 bases at V and 3 bases at J, with 15 bases between. The DNA for the CDR3 is TGTGCCAGCTCACCTGGAGGGTCTAAAATCTACGAGCAGTACGTC. Encoded protein: CASSPGGSKIYEQYV.

Here the CDR3 reads CASSEYDRTNYGYTF. As DNA, the CDR3 is TGTGCCAGCAGCGAATACGACAGGACTAACTATGGCTACACCTTC. V usage is TRBV7-9 and J usage is TRBJ1-2, with a weak D call TRBD1 (6 bases). Germline lookup yields CDR1 SEHNR and CDR2 FQNEAQ (reference sequence). V lost 5 bases and J 0 bases, leaving 13 bases between the germline ends. This CDR3 region has 15 residues. Based on the CDR3 plus reference TRBV7-9 and TRBJ1-2, the full variable domain is DTGVSQNPRHKITKRGQNVTFRCDPISEHNRLYWYRQTLGQGPEFLTYFQNEAQLEKSRLLSDRFSAERPKGSFSTLEIQRTEQGDSAMYLCASSEYDRTNYGYTFGSGTRLTVV.

The chain links TRBV7-2 to TRBJ2-5, with TRBD1 matching 8 bases. CDR1 is SGHTA and CDR2 is FQGNSA in the germline V gene. V gave up 4 bases and J gave up 6 bases; unmatched junction bases: 7. The length of the CDR3 is 14 residues. The CDR3 coding sequence is TGTGCCAGCAGCTACGGGACAGGCGGGCAGACCCAGTACTTC. This codes for CASSYGTGGQTQYF.

The chain links TRBV4-2 to TRBJ2-3; 11 positions agree with TRBD2. CDR1 LGHNA and CDR2 YNFKEQ come from the germline V gene. V dropped 4 bases and J dropped 2; count of bases not matched to a gene: 14. The CDR3 is made up of 19 amino acids. The CDR3 protein is CASSLNGASGGTFTDTQYF. CDR3 in DNA: TGTGCCAGCAGCCTCAATGGGGCTAGCGGGGGGACGTTCACAGATACGCAGTATTTT.

This clone appeared a few times. This chain links TRBV6-5 with TRBJ1-1, with D unresolved. The length of the CDR3 is 15 residues. The V and J ends lost 0 bases and 5 bases respectively, with 13 bases between them. CDR1 and CDR2 (germline): MNHEY, SVGAGI. CDR3 sequence (DNA): TGTGCCAGCAGTTACTCTCCTTCATGGGCGACTGAAGCTTTCTTT. Protein: CASSYSPSWATEAFF.

The chain employs TRBV2 and TRBJ1-1, with TRBD1 matching over 9 bases. This CDR3 has 13 residues. Germline V gene lookup returns CDR1 SNHLY and CDR2 FYNNEI. V lost 4 bases, J lost 3 bases, and 0 bases stayed unmatched. CDR3 region: CASSGTGDTEAFF. For the CDR3, the DNA is TGTGCCAGCAGTGGGACAGGGGACACTGAAGCTTTCTTT.

J is TRBJ1-2 and V is TRBV19, with 8 bases aligning to TRBD1. V lost 8 bases to trimming and J lost 4 bases; unmatched junction nucleotides: 9. CDR1 and CDR2 from the germline V gene are LNHDA and SQIVND (reference sequence). The CDR3 totals 14 residues. CDR3 protein: CASRNRGSIYGYTF. As DNA, the CDR3 is TGTGCCAGTCGGAACAGGGGGTCAATCTATGGCTACACCTTC. The whole variable domain, remainder taken from reference TRBV19 and TRBJ1-2, is DGGITQSPKYLFRKEGQNVTLSCEQNLNHDAMYWYRQDPGQGLRLIYYSQIVNDFQKGDIAEGYSVSREKKESFPLTVTSAQKNPTAFYLCASRNRGSIYGYTFGSGTRLTVV.

The chain couples TRBV4-1 to TRBJ2-1; tentative D call: TRBD2 (5 bases). Trimming left V 0 bases short and J 12 bases short, with 12 bases between. The CDR3 covers 13 residues. CDR1 is MGHRA and CDR2 is YSYEKL in the germline V gene. CDR3 DNA sequence: TGCGCCAGCAGCCAAGATGAGGGCTTGGGGCAGTTCTTC. Its translation is CASSQDEGLGQFF.